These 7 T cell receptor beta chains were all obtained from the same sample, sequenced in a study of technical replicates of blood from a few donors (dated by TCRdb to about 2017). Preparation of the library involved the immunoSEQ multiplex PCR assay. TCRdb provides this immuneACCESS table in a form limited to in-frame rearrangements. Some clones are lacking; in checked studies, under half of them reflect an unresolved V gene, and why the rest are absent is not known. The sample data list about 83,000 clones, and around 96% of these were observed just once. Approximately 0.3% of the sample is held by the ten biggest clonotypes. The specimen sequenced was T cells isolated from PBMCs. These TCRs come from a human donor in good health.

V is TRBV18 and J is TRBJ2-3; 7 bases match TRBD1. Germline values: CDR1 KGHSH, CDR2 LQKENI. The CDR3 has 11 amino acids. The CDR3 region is CATGSTDTQYF. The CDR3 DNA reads TGTGCGACAGGGAGCACAGATACGCAGTATTTT.

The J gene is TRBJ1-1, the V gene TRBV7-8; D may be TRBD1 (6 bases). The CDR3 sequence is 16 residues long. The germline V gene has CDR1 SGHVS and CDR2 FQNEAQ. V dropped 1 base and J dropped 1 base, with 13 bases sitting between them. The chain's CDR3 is CASSLGGGHKNTEAFF. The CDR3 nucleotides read TGTGCCAGCAGCTTAGGGGGGGGACATAAGAACACTGAAGCTTTCTTT.

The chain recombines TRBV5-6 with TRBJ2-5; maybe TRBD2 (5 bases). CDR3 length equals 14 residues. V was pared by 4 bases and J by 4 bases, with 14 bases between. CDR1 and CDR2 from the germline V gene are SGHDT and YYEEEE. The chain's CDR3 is CASSALGSGETQYF. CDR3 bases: TGTGCCAGCAGCGCACTAGGGAGTGGAGAGACCCAGTACTTC.

The DNA for the CDR3 is TGTGCCAGCAGCCAAGGACTAGCGGGAGGGCCGCTGTATGACACCGGGGAGCTGTTTTTT. Its translation is CASSQGLAGGPLYDTGELFF. The V gene is TRBV4-2, the J gene TRBJ2-2; TRBD2 agrees at 14 bases. CDR3 length equals 20 residues. Germline assignment: CDR1 LGHNA and CDR2 YNFKEQ. V gave up 1 base and J gave up 3 bases; unmatched junction bases: 10.

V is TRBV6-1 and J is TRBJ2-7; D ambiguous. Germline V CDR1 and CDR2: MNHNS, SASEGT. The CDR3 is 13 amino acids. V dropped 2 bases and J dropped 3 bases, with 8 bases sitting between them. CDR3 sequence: CASSELSVYEQYF. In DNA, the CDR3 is TGTGCCAGCAGTGAACTTTCGGTCTACGAGCAGTACTTC.

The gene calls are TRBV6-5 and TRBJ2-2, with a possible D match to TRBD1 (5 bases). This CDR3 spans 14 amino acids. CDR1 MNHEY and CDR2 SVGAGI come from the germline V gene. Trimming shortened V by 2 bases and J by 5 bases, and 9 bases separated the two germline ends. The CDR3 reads CASSYISGTGELFF. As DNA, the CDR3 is TGTGCCAGCAGTTACATTTCAGGGACCGGGGAGCTGTTTTTT.

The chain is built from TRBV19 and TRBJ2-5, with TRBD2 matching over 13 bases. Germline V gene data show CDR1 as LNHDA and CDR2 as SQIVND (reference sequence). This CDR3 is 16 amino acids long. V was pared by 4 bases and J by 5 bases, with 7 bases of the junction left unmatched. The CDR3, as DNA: TGTGCCAGTAGTAGGGGGGGACTAGCGGGATTGGAGACCCAGTACTTC. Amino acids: CASSRGGLAGLETQYF.